This T cell receptor beta chain was observed in a study of shared clonotypes between healthy human individuals. Some clones are missing from TCRdb's copy, which holds only in-frame ones; the method was immunoSEQ multiplex PCR. Found here are about 2.2 million clones, around 93% of them singletons; the top ten hold about 1.7%. The CDR3 sequence is 17 residues long. Germline V CDR1 and CDR2: LGHNA, YSLEER. After removal of 4 bases from V and 5 bases from J, the junction contained 9 bases not matched to a gene. Naive CD8 cells lacked CD45RO, underwent positive selection for CCR7 and left out terminally differentiated effector memory CD45RA+ cells.

The source material was naive CD8+ T cells from PBMCs. The genes are TRBV4-3 and TRBJ2-5, with 14 positions matching TRBD2. This clonotype was sampled from a young man in good health. Some clones in this sample may be carry-over from other donors' samples. CDR3 residues: CASSRTSGRRPGETQYF. Here the CDR3 DNA reads TGCGCCAGCAGCCGGACTAGCGGGAGGCGCCCTGGCGAGACCCAGTACTTC.